One and the same sample provided the 20 T cell receptor beta chains below, sequenced in a study of neurological immune-mediated disorders. TCRdb passed the 5' RACE reads through MiXCR, listing each CDR3 protein once. Here the sample spans approximately 82,000 distinct CDR3 sequences, about 12% being singletons. Stated time point: longitudinal time-point 2. Specimen: PBMCs. Receptor source: a female donor with HTLV-1-associated myelopathy (HAM/TSP).

This clonotype has a count of ten or more. V and J are TRBV7-8 and TRBJ2-3; 9 bases match TRBD2. There are 17 residues in the CDR3. Germline V CDR1 and CDR2: SGHVS, FQNEAQ. V lost 0 bases and J lost 1; bases outside the gene matches: 5. The CDR3 DNA follows: TGTGCCAGCAGCTTAGCGGGCGCGGGGGGGCGCACAGATACGCAGTATTTT. Its protein product is CASSLAGAGGRTDTQYF.

This clonotype was detected many times. This chain links TRBV20-1 with TRBJ2-1; D may match TRBD1 or TRBD2 (6 bases each). CDR3 length: 15 residues. In germline, CDR1 is DFQATT, CDR2 SNEGSKA (reference sequence). V was cut by 3 bases and J by 1 base, with 13 bases left in between. CDR3 sequence reads: CSARLGGLSYNEQFF. The CDR3 DNA reads as TGCAGTGCTAGGCTAGGGGGGTTGTCCTACAATGAGCAGTTCTTC.

Many counts were recorded for this clonotype. V usage is TRBV5-1 and J usage is TRBJ2-1; 9 bases fit TRBD2. V shed 2 bases, J shed 9 bases, and the junction held 9 bases outside the gene matches. The CDR3 is made up of 15 amino acids. Germline lookup yields CDR1 SGHRS and CDR2 YFSETQ. The CDR3 DNA reads as TGCGCCAGCAGCTTTAGCGGGGGCGGGGCCCTTGAGCAGTTCTTC. As protein: CASSFSGGGALEQFF. Full variable domain (outside the CDR3, taken from reference TRBV5-1 and TRBJ2-1): KAGVTQTPRYLIKTRGQQVTLSCSPISGHRSVSWYQQTPGQGLQFLFEYFSETQRNKGNFPGRFSGRQFSNSRSEMNVSTLELGDSALYLCASSFSGGGALEQFFGPGTRLTVL.

The V call is TRBV6-6, the J call TRBJ2-3; no firm D call. This CDR3 is 16 amino acids long. V lost 5 bases to trimming and J lost 2 bases, with 17 bases between them. Germline V CDR1 and CDR2: MNHNY, SVGAGI (reference sequence). CDR3 sequence: CASSPRSYSVTDTQYF. CDR3 nucleotides: TGTGCCAGCAGTCCCCGTAGTTACAGTGTCACAGATACGCAGTATTTT.

This clonotype was counted many times. The chain employs TRBV6-5 and TRBJ2-3, with 13 bases that match TRBD2. The CDR3 sequence is 17 residues long. The trim removed 0 bases at V and 6 bases at J, leaving 6 bases unmatched. The germline CDR1 and CDR2 sequences are MNHEY and SVGAGI. Written as DNA, the CDR3 is TGTGCCAGCAGTTACTCAAGGACTAGCGGGGGCTGGGATACGCAGTATTTT. Translating gives CASSYSRTSGGWDTQYF.

The table lists this clonotype with many counts. The chain couples TRBV12-3 or TRBV12-4 to TRBJ1-1, with D maybe TRBD1 (5 bases). Between the trimmed V and J ends, which lost 6 bases and 2 bases, there was a span of 10 bases. The CDR3 is 13 amino acids. The CDR3 is CASRPGANTEAFF. The CDR3 region has the DNA TGTGCCAGCAGACCCGGGGCTAACACTGAAGCTTTCTTT.

Turning to this clonotype: A much bigger clone sits one base away, suggesting this may be a read error. The chain is built from TRBV7-3 and TRBJ2-7; D is possibly TRBD1 (6 bases). The CDR3 runs 14 residues. Looked up from germline, CDR1 is SGHTA and CDR2 is FQGTGA. This CDR3 is CASSVRDNSYDQYF. In DNA, the CDR3 is TGTGCCAGCAGCGTCCGGGACAACTCCTACGATCAGTACTTC.

This clonotype has at least ten counts. The genes are TRBV6-6 and TRBJ2-3, with TRBD1 identical over 9 bases. The CDR3 totals 14 residues. V was clipped by 8 bases and J by 4 bases; unmatched bases: 7. Germline V gives CDR1 MNHNY, CDR2 SVGAGI (reference sequence). The CDR3 DNA follows: TGTGCCAGCCGAACAGGGGGCGCCTCAGATACGCAGTATTTT. It specifies CASRTGGASDTQYF.

This clonotype was recorded at least ten times. The rearrangement joins TRBV21-1 to TRBJ2-5; no DNA check was done on the table's D call, TRBD1. TRBV21-1 is a listed pseudogene. The CDR3 is 17 amino acids. The CDR3, as DNA: TGTGCCAGCAGCAAAGGCTGTGCGGGGGTCGTCCAAGAGACCCAGTACTTC. Amino acids: CASSKGCAGVVQETQYF.

This clonotype was recorded many times. V usage is TRBV5-5 and J usage is TRBJ1-4; 8 bases match TRBD1. V was clipped by 4 bases and J by 7 bases; unmatched bases: 12. The CDR3 loop spans 16 amino acids. The germline gives CDR1 SGHKS, CDR2 YYEKEE (reference sequence). This CDR3 reads CASSPSGGQDFEKLFF. The CDR3, as DNA: TGTGCCAGCAGCCCATCTGGGGGACAGGATTTTGAAAAACTGTTTTTT.

This clonotype appeared many times. The gene calls are TRBV28 and TRBJ1-3; the D is unclear. Trimming cost V 3 bases and J 8 bases, with 20 bases left between them. This CDR3 comprises 16 residues. Germline values: CDR1 MDHEN, CDR2 SYDVKM. The CDR3 sequence: CASSFLTAPPGDTIYF. The DNA for the CDR3 is TGTGCCAGCAGTTTCCTGACGGCCCCACCTGGTGACACCATATATTTT.

This clonotype was counted ten times or more. V is TRBV5-1 and J is TRBJ1-1, with 8 nucleotides matching TRBD1. Per germline, CDR1 SGHRS and CDR2 YFSETQ. This CDR3 region has 15 residues. V shed 4 bases and J 2 bases; nucleotides not matched to a gene: 7. The CDR3 DNA is TGCGCCAGCAGCGACGACAGGGGCGGTAACACTGAAGCTTTCTTT. Its translation: CASSDDRGGNTEAFF.

This clonotype was found many times. This chain links TRBV7-2 with TRBJ1-1; a weak D match, TRBD1 (5 bases). V was shortened by 5 bases and J by 1 base, with 8 bases between the two germline ends. The CDR3 contains 13 residues. The germline V gene encodes CDR1 SGHTA and CDR2 FQGNSA. The CDR3 loop is CASSVQENTEAFF. In DNA, the CDR3 is TGTGCCAGCAGCGTACAGGAGAACACTGAAGCTTTCTTT.

The table lists this clonotype with a few counts. The chain recombines TRBV18 with TRBJ1-4; unclear D gene. Germline CDR1 and CDR2: KGHSH and LQKENI. The CDR3 runs 14 residues. V was shortened by 3 bases and J by 8 bases, with 13 bases between the two germline ends. CDR3 loop: CASSPRTREEKLFF. The CDR3 coding sequence is TGTGCCAGCTCACCTAGGACCCGTGAAGAAAAACTGTTTTTT.

This clonotype has a count of ten or more. V is TRBV20-1 and J is TRBJ2-3, with 12 nucleotides matching TRBD1. The germline CDR1 and CDR2 sequences are DFQATT and SNEGSKA (reference sequence). J gave up 3 bases and V 3 bases, and 4 bases lay outside the gene matches. CDR3 size: 15 residues. This chain's CDR3 is CSASPGQGATDTQYF. The CDR3 nucleotides read TGCAGTGCTAGTCCGGGACAGGGGGCGACAGATACGCAGTATTTT.

The rearrangement links TRBV27 to TRBJ2-1; 10 bases match TRBD2. There are 14 residues in the CDR3. Germline V gene lookup returns CDR1 MNHEY and CDR2 SMNVEV (reference sequence). Trimming removed 5 bases from V and 4 bases from J; junction bases left unmatched: 2. The CDR3 here is CASSALAGYNEQFF. In DNA form, the CDR3 reads TGTGCCAGCAGTGCACTAGCGGGGTACAATGAGCAGTTCTTC.

The table lists this clonotype with many counts. The chain couples TRBV7-9 to TRBJ2-7; D is perhaps TRBD2 (5 bases). CDR3 length: 14 residues. Per the germline V gene, CDR1 is SEHNR and CDR2 is FQNEAQ (reference sequence). The V end lost 4 bases, the J end lost 2 bases, and 12 bases lay between the germline ends. CDR3 residues: CASSYAGGAYEQYF. DNA of the CDR3: TGTGCCAGCAGCTACGCAGGAGGAGCCTACGAGCAGTACTTC.

This clonotype was counted many times. The chain is built from TRBV20-1 and TRBJ1-4; no firm D call. This CDR3 region has 15 residues. In germline, CDR1 is DFQATT, CDR2 SNEGSKA (reference sequence). Between the trimmed V and J ends, which lost 1 base and 0 bases, there was a span of 9 bases. The chain's CDR3 is CSARGTGATNEKLFF. In DNA form, the CDR3 reads TGCAGTGCTAGAGGGACGGGTGCAACTAATGAAAAACTGTTTTTT.

This clonotype was seen ten or more times. The chain employs TRBV28 and TRBJ1-5; D is undetermined. Deletions cut 6 bases from V and 1 base from J, with 16 bases between. Germline assignment: CDR1 MDHEN and CDR2 SYDVKM. The CDR3 is 16 residues long. The DNA of the CDR3 is TGTGCCAGCAGCAGTTCTCTCGGAGGGAGCAATCAGCCCCAGCATTTT. Its protein is CASSSSLGGSNQPQHF.

A remark on this clonotype: It may be a read error: a sequence one base away is much more abundant. This chain connects TRBV6-6 to TRBJ2-7, with D tentatively TRBD1 (6 bases). The V end was cut by 5 bases, the J end by 1 base, with 12 bases between. The CDR3 contains 14 residues. Germline V gene data show CDR1 as MNHNY and CDR2 as SVGAGI (reference sequence). CDR3 sequence (DNA): TGTGCCAGCAGTCCAGGGGTCATTTCCTACGAGCAGTACTTC. Its translation is CASSPGVISYEQYF.